A single sample gave rise to the 23 T cell receptor beta chains below, sequenced in a study of blood T cell repertoires in COVID-19. Some clones are missing from TCRdb's copy, which holds only in-frame ones; the method was immunoSEQ multiplex PCR. This sample has about 81,000 clones; 84% occur once, and the top ten carry about 12%. What was sequenced was peripheral blood. These receptors all come from a human donor in a cohort sampled during active COVID-19.

This sequence joins TRBV9 and TRBJ2-7; D possibly corresponds to TRBD1 (6 bases). This CDR3 is 15 amino acids long. Trimming removed 4 bases from V and 1 base from J, with 15 bases in between. CDR1 is SGDLS and CDR2 is YYNGEE in the germline V gene. CDR3 loop: CASSPQGHGSYEQYF. CDR3 DNA sequence: TGTGCCAGCAGCCCACAGGGCCACGGTTCCTACGAGCAGTACTTC.

The chain uses TRBV7-3 and TRBJ1-5; D is ambiguous. CDR3 length equals 11 residues. Germline CDR1 and CDR2: SGHTA and FQGTGA. The ends were cut back, 5 bases at V and 7 bases at J, with 6 bases in the middle. CDR3 protein: CASSRGQPQHF. For the CDR3, the DNA is TGTGCCAGCAGCCGAGGACAGCCCCAGCATTTT.

The chain uses TRBV5-1 and TRBJ2-6; TRBD1 agrees at 8 bases. V shed 4 bases and J 0 bases; nucleotides not matched to a gene: 6. The germline CDR1 and CDR2 sequences are SGHRS and YFSETQ. This CDR3 region has 17 residues. CDR3 sequence: CASSPRDRYSGANVLTF. Here the CDR3 DNA reads TGCGCCAGCAGCCCCCGGGACAGGTACTCTGGGGCCAACGTCCTGACTTTC.

V and J are TRBV4-1 and TRBJ1-2, with a possible D match to TRBD1 (5 bases). The V and J ends lost 1 base and 7 bases respectively, with 10 bases between them. This CDR3 has 13 residues. Germline V gene sequence: CDR1 MGHRA, CDR2 YSYEKL. The CDR3 loop reads CASSQVGTTGYTF. The CDR3 DNA sequence: TGCGCCAGCAGCCAAGTTGGGACTACTGGCTACACCTTC.

This clone was counted once. The chain joins TRBV2 to TRBJ1-5, with D tentatively TRBD1 (6 bases). Germline CDR1 reads SNHLY; CDR2 reads FYNNEI. Trimming removed 6 bases from V and 4 bases from J, with 16 bases in between. The CDR3 has 15 amino acids. DNA of the CDR3: TGTGCCAGCAGAGCTGGACAGAAACTGAATCAGCCCCAGCATTTT. This translates into CASRAGQKLNQPQHF.

The chain couples TRBV2 to TRBJ2-5, with D hard to call. CDR1 is SNHLY, CDR2 FYNNEI, per germline. V was clipped by 7 bases and J by 2 bases, with 5 bases between them. This CDR3 is 11 amino acids long. CDR3 region: CASMAQETQYF. CDR3 nucleotides: TGTGCCAGCATGGCTCAAGAGACCCAGTACTTC. Drawing the rest from reference TRBV2 and TRBJ2-5, the complete variable domain is EPEVTQTPSHQVTQMGQEVILRCVPISNHLYFYWYRQILGQKVEFLVSFYNNEISEKSEIFDDQFSVERPDGSNFTLKIRSTKLEDSAMYFCASMAQETQYFGPGTRLLVL.

This clone turned up a few times. This chain joins TRBV11-2 and TRBJ2-1; D is perhaps TRBD1 (6 bases). The germline gives CDR1 SGHAT, CDR2 FQNNGV. The CDR3 contains 15 residues. V lost 0 bases and J 3 bases, leaving 9 bases between the germline ends. The CDR3 sequence is CASSLERGFYNEQFF. The CDR3 DNA reads TGTGCCAGCAGCTTAGAAAGGGGGTTCTACAATGAGCAGTTCTTC.

This sequence joins TRBV21-1 and TRBJ2-6; TRBD2, the D gene given by the table, was not confirmed from the DNA. TRBV21-1 is flagged as a pseudogene. The CDR3 contains 16 residues. The CDR3 loop is CASSRRPRYPTNVLTF. CDR3 nucleotide sequence: TGTGCCAGCAGCAGGCGGCCCCGATACCCTACCAACGTCCTGACTTTC.

V gene TRBV5-1 combines with J gene TRBJ2-7; 11 nucleotides agree with TRBD2. The CDR3 is 15 amino acids. V lost 4 bases and J lost 0; bases outside the gene matches: 3. Germline-derived CDR1 and CDR2 are SGHRS and YFSETQ. CDR3 region: CASSPTSGTSYEQYF. The CDR3 DNA reads TGCGCCAGCAGCCCGACTAGCGGGACCTCCTACGAGCAGTACTTC.

The rearrangement uses TRBV9 and TRBJ2-6; possible D gene TRBD2, 5 bases. The CDR3 has 17 residues. Germline V gene sequence: CDR1 SGDLS, CDR2 YYNGEE. Trimming stripped 3 bases from V and 2 bases from J, with 15 bases between. DNA of the CDR3: TGTGCCAGCAGCGCGCGATCCTGGGAGACTGGGGCCAACGTCCTGACTTTC. Encoded protein: CASSARSWETGANVLTF.

The CDR3 sequence: CASSPTAGGPYEQFF. In DNA, the CDR3 is TGTGCCAGCAGCCCAACCGCGGGGGGGCCTTATGAGCAGTTCTTC. The V call is TRBV7-2, the J call TRBJ2-1; 9 bases map to TRBD2. The CDR3 covers 15 residues. V shed 5 bases, J shed 8 bases, and the junction held 10 bases outside the gene matches. Germline V gives CDR1 SGHTA, CDR2 FQGNSA.

This chain links TRBV7-2 with TRBJ2-5, with 7 bases aligning to TRBD2. The length of the CDR3 is 13 residues. In germline, CDR1 is SGHTA, CDR2 FQGNSA. Trimming took 1 base from V and 7 from J; bases not matched to a gene: 3. The CDR3 bases are TGTGCCAGCAGCTTAGTCTGGGGGGGGACCCAGTACTTC. Its translation is CASSLVWGGTQYF.

The CDR3 nucleotides read TGTGCCAGTAGTTCCAGGTCCTACAATCAGCCCCAGCATTTT. Its translation: CASSSRSYNQPQHF. This chain connects TRBV19 to TRBJ1-5; D remains unclear. The CDR3 is 14 residues long. The germline V and J ends were trimmed by 5 bases and 3 bases, with 11 bases remaining between them. Germline-derived CDR1 and CDR2 are LNHDA and SQIVND (reference sequence).

The chain recombines TRBV18 with TRBJ2-1, with TRBD2 matching 11 bases. The CDR3 spans 14 residues. Germline V CDR1 and CDR2: KGHSH, LQKENI. The J segment lost 7 bases and the V segment lost 8 bases, leaving 7 bases of the junction unmatched. The CDR3 coding sequence is TGTGCCAGCGGAATAGCGGGGGGGATAAATGAGCAGTTCTTC. This translates into CASGIAGGINEQFF.

This rearrangement joins TRBV20-1 to TRBJ2-2; 10 bases are shared with TRBD2. Germline loops: CDR1 DFQATT, CDR2 SNEGSKA (reference sequence). The CDR3 loop spans 17 amino acids. The J segment lost 5 bases and the V segment lost 3 bases, leaving 12 bases of the junction unmatched. CDR3 amino acids: CSASASGGRVRTGELFF. CDR3 DNA sequence: TGCAGTGCTAGTGCTAGCGGGGGACGCGTTAGGACCGGGGAGCTGTTTTTT.

V gene TRBV18 combines with J gene TRBJ1-2; tentative D call: TRBD1 (6 bases). The V gene's germline CDR1 is KGHSH and CDR2 LQKENI. Trimming left V 1 base short and J 6 bases short, with 18 bases between. The CDR3 sequence is 16 residues long. The CDR3 is CASSPLANRVSDGYTF. The CDR3 DNA reads TGTGCCAGCTCACCACTGGCGAACAGGGTCTCTGATGGCTACACCTTC.

This clone has just one count. V and J are TRBV7-3 and TRBJ2-2; 9 nucleotides match TRBD1. CDR1 SGHTA and CDR2 FQGTGA come from the germline V gene. V shed 2 bases and J 1 base; nucleotides not matched to a gene: 2. The CDR3 covers 16 residues. The CDR3 coding sequence is TGTGCCAGCAGCTTACCGGGACAGGGGAACACCGGGGAGCTGTTTTTT. It encodes CASSLPGQGNTGELFF. Full variable domain (rest looked up from reference TRBV7-3 and TRBJ2-2): GAGVSQTPSNKVTEKGKYVELRCDPISGHTALYWYRQSLGQGPEFLIYFQGTGAADDSGLPNDRFFAVRPEGSVSTLKIQRTERGDSAVYLCASSLPGQGNTGELFFGEGSRLTVL.

This chain links TRBV7-9 with TRBJ1-2; 11 nucleotides align to TRBD1. V was pared by 9 bases and J by 3 bases, with 6 bases of the junction left unmatched. There are 14 residues in the CDR3. Germline CDR1 is SEHNR and CDR2 is FQNEAQ (reference sequence). The DNA for the CDR3 is TGTGCCAGTTTTCCGGGACAGGGGGACTATGGCTACACCTTC. Its protein is CASFPGQGDYGYTF.

This sequence joins TRBV27 and TRBJ2-5; 7 positions agree with TRBD2. The CDR3 totals 14 residues. V lost 4 bases to trimming and J lost 5 bases; unmatched junction nucleotides: 7. From germline, CDR1 is MNHEY and CDR2 SMNVEV (reference sequence). DNA for the CDR3: TGTGCCAGCAGTTCGGGACTAAGAATGGAGACCCAGTACTTC. This encodes CASSSGLRMETQYF.

The chain couples TRBV10-3 to TRBJ2-2; possibly TRBD2 for D (5 bases). Trimming stripped 9 bases from V and 5 bases from J, with 19 bases between. Germline V gene lookup returns CDR1 ENHRY and CDR2 SYGVKD. The CDR3 spans 15 residues. The CDR3, as DNA: TGTGCCATTGGCCCCGGGGATCGTGGTACCGGGGAGCTGTTTTTT. Its protein product is CAIGPGDRGTGELFF.

The V and J genes are TRBV7-3 and TRBJ1-1; 7 positions agree with TRBD1. The CDR3 contains 13 residues. CDR1 is SGHTA, CDR2 FQGTGA, per germline. V was clipped by 8 bases and J by 0 bases; unmatched bases: 3. The CDR3, as DNA: TGTGCCAGCTCAGGGGGGCTGAACACTGAAGCTTTCTTT. It codes for CASSGGLNTEAFF.

This clone was seen once. The chain has TRBV15 and TRBJ2-2; tentatively, D is TRBD1 (7 bases). From germline, CDR1 is LNHNV and CDR2 YYDKDF (reference sequence). V was clipped by 8 bases and J by 4 bases, with 17 bases between them. The CDR3 covers 15 residues. The CDR3 protein is CATSSGGRGTGELFF. Here the CDR3 DNA reads TGTGCCACCTCCTCAGGGGGGCGCGGCACCGGGGAGCTGTTTTTT.

This chain uses TRBV20-1 with TRBJ1-5; D may be TRBD1 (5 bases). Germline V gives CDR1 DFQATT, CDR2 SNEGSKA (reference sequence). Trimming removed 3 bases at V and 3 bases at J, with 18 bases between. The CDR3 totals 16 residues. The CDR3 sequence: CSASPLRDSLNQPQHF. CDR3 sequence (DNA): TGCAGTGCTAGTCCTCTTAGAGACAGCCTCAATCAGCCCCAGCATTTT.